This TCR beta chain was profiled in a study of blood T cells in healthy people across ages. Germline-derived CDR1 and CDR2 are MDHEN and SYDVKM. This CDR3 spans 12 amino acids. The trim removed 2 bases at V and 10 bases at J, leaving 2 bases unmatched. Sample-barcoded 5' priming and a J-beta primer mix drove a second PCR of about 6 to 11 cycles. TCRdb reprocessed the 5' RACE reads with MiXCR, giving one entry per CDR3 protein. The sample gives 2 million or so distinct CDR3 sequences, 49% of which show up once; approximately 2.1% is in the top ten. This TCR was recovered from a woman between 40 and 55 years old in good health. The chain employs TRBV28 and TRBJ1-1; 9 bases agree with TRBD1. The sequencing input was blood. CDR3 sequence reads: CASSLKDRGAFF. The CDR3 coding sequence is TGTGCCAGCAGTTTAAAGGACAGGGGAGCTTTCTTT.